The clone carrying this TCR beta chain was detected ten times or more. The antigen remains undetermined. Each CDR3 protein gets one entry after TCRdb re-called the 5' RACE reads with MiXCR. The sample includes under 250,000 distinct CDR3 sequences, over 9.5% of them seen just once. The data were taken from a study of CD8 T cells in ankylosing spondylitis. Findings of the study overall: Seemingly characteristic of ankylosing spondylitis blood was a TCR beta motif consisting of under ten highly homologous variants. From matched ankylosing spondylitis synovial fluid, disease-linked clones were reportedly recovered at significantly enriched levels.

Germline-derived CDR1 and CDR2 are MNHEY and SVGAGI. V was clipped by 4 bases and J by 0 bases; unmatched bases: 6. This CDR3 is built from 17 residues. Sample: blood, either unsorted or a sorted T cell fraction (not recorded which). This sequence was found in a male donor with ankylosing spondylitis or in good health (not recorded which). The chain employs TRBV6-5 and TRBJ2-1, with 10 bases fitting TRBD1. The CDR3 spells CASSSGTGVVSYNEQFF. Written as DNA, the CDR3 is TGTGCCAGCAGTTCCGGGACAGGGGTCGTCTCCTACAATGAGCAGTTCTTC.